This is a list of T cell receptor beta chains from one sample in a study of T cells of healthy individuals. TCRdb called the 5' RACE reads again in MiXCR, with one record for every CDR3 protein. Of some 41,000 distinct CDR3 sequences listed, 4% to 5% are singletons. The source of these receptors is a human donor in good health. CDR3s include the opening cysteine and the closing phenylalanine or tryptophan. The D gene is left open where the match is weak. Clone sizes are given selectively: once, few, many, or a class where the clone is expanded.

j_gene	v_gene	abundance	d_gene	CDR3nt	CDR3aa
TRBJ2-1	TRBV20-1	many	TRBD2	TGCAGTGCAGCCGTGGGGACTAGCGGGAGCGATGAGCAGTTCTTC	CSAAVGTSGSDEQFF
TRBJ2-7	TRBV4-2	many	NA	TGTGCCAGCAGCCAACTGGACTACGAGCAGTACTTC	CASSQLDYEQYF
TRBJ2-3	TRBV7-2	many	TRBD2	TGTGCCAGCAGCACAGCGGGGGGGCCTGGAGATACGCAGTATTTT	CASSTAGGPGDTQYF
TRBJ1-1	TRBV15	many	NA	TGTGCCACCGGCCTGGGGCGGAAAACTGAAGCTTTCTTT	CATGLGRKTEAFF
TRBJ1-1	TRBV5-1	few	NA	TGCGCCAGCAGCTTGGTACTGACTGGGGGCGGCACTGAAGCTTTCTTT	CASSLVLTGGGTEAFF
TRBJ1-4	TRBV20-1	many	NA	TGCAGTGCACCGGAAAACGGCCAGGAAAAACTGTTTTTT	CSAPENGQEKLFF
TRBJ1-6	TRBV20-1	NA	TRBD1	TGCAGTGCCGACCGGGACAGTCATAATTCACCCCTCCACTTT	CSADRDSHNSPLHF
TRBJ1-1	TRBV12-3/TRBV12-4	many	NA	TGTGCCAGCAGTTTTAGTACAGAAACCAATGAAGCTTTCTTT	CASSFSTETNEAFF
TRBJ2-3	TRBV27	NA	NA	TGTGCCAGCAGTCCCAGCCAACATAGCCGCGTCTGGGATACGCAGTATTTT	CASSPSQHSRVWDTQYF
TRBJ1-1	TRBV5-1	many	TRBD1	TGCGCCAGCAGCCTAAACAGGGGCGGTGAAGCTTTCTTT	CASSLNRGGEAFF
TRBJ2-7	TRBV6-5	NA	TRBD1	TGTGCCAGCAGTAGACAGGGTTTGGAGCAGTACTTC	CASSRQGLEQYF
TRBJ2-1	TRBV12-5	many	TRBD2	TGTGCTAGCGTCCCTCCTAGCGGGGGGTACGGTGAGCAGTTCTTC	CASVPPSGGYGEQFF
TRBJ2-2	TRBV6-2/TRBV6-3	many	NA	TGTGCCAGCAGTTTAAGTGTCACCGGGGAGCTGTTTTTT	CASSLSVTGELFF
TRBJ2-3	TRBV5-1	NA	TRBD1	TGCGCCAGCACCCCGACAGGGGGCACAGATACGCAGTATTTT	CASTPTGGTDTQYF
TRBJ2-3	TRBV12-3/TRBV12-4	NA	NA	TGTGCCAGCAGGATGACAGGTTTGGCAACCCGGGGCACAGATACGCAGTATTTT	CASRMTGLATRGTDTQYF
TRBJ1-1	TRBV12-3/TRBV12-4	few	TRBD1	TGTGCCAGCAGCGAGGCCTTAACGCAGGGGGGGGAAGCTTTCTTT	CASSEALTQGGEAFF
TRBJ2-7	TRBV4-3	many	NA	TGCGCCAGCAGCCAAGACTTTTGGGACCGAGTCTCCTACGAGCAGTACTTC	CASSQDFWDRVSYEQYF
TRBJ2-3	TRBV7-3	many	NA	TGTGCCAGCAGCCAACTCAGGGGAGATACGCAGTATTTT	CASSQLRGDTQYF
TRBJ2-1	TRBV4-3	many	NA	TGCGCCAGCAGCCAAGATTGGCGGGATACCTACAATGAGCAGTTCTTC	CASSQDWRDTYNEQFF
TRBJ2-7	TRBV27	NA	NA	TGTGCCAGCAGTTTTTCAGGGGCGCCCTACGAGCAGTACTTC	CASSFSGAPYEQYF
TRBJ2-3	TRBV12-3/TRBV12-4	medium-sized	NA	TGTGCCAGCAGTCTCGAGGGGACGCAGTATTTT	CASSLEGTQYF
TRBJ1-4	TRBV5-1	NA	TRBD1	TGCGCCAGCAGCTTACAGACAGGGATTAATGAAAAACTGTTTTTT	CASSLQTGINEKLFF
TRBJ2-3	TRBV20-1	many	TRBD2	TGCAGTGCTAGAGGTCGGGGCGCGGGAGTGGGAGATACGCAGTATTTT	CSARGRGAGVGDTQYF
TRBJ2-6	TRBV19	many	NA	TGTGCCAGTAGATACAGGGTCGGCCGCTCTGGGGCCAACGTCCTGACTTTC	CASRYRVGRSGANVLTF
TRBJ2-5	TRBV9	many	TRBD1	TGTGCCAGCAGCGGCCCGACAGGGGGAGAGACCCAGTACTTC	CASSGPTGGETQYF
TRBJ1-3	TRBV6-6	many	NA	TGTGCCAGCAGTTACCTGAAGGGGTCTGGAAACACCATATATTTT	CASSYLKGSGNTIYF
TRBJ2-3	TRBV11-2	NA	NA	TGTGCCAGCAGCTTGGACCTTTACACAGATACGCAGTATTTT	CASSLDLYTDTQYF
TRBJ2-7	TRBV5-1	many	NA	TGCGCCAGCAGACGGGGTTACTTCGAGCAGTACTTC	CASRRGYFEQYF
TRBJ2-3	TRBV7-3	few	TRBD2	TGTGCCAGCAGCTCAAGCGGGGGGGTTGATACGCAGTATTTT	CASSSSGGVDTQYF
TRBJ1-4	TRBV3-1	few	NA	TGTGCCAGCAGCCAAGCCCGACAGCTAAGGAGTGAAAAACTGTTTTTT	CASSQARQLRSEKLFF
TRBJ2-3	TRBV24-1	many	TRBD2	TGTGCCACCAGTACGACAGGACTAGCGGGAACAGATACGCAGTATTTT	CATSTTGLAGTDTQYF
TRBJ1-2	TRBV7-9	many	TRBD1	TGTGCCAGCAGCTTAGTACAGGGGAATAACTATGGCTACACCTTC	CASSLVQGNNYGYTF
TRBJ2-7	TRBV11-2	many	NA	TGTGCCAGCAGCTTAGGTCTGGCCCACTACGAGCAGTACTTC	CASSLGLAHYEQYF
TRBJ1-2	TRBV10-3	many	NA	TGTGCCATCAGGCCGGGCCTCCAAAAAACACATGGCTACACCTTC	CAIRPGLQKTHGYTF
TRBJ1-1	TRBV7-2	few	NA	TGTGCCAGCAGCTTAAACAGGAACACTGAAGCTTTCTTT	CASSLNRNTEAFF
TRBJ1-3	TRBV3-1	many	NA	TGTGCCAGCAGCCAAGACGTTTGGGGGAGCGCTGGAAACACCATATATTTT	CASSQDVWGSAGNTIYF